This note documents a single TCR beta chain sequence. Its antigen has not been determined. There are 12 amino acids in the CDR3, from cysteine to phenylalanine inclusive. Nucleotide data are not available. CDR1 and CDR2 (LGHNT, FRNRAP) derive from the germline V gene. From each donor, an approximately 2.3 ml peripheral blood sample was drawn into PAXgene tubes and stored at -80 degrees C. Without any T cell sorting, total RNA was extracted from whole blood using the PAXgene blood miRNA kit on an automated QIAcube. Peripheral blood from monozygotic twin pairs concordant or discordant for inflammatory bowel disease was subjected to deep TCRalpha and TCRbeta repertoire profiling with unique molecular barcoding. Smoking habits were recorded for all twin pairs, with individuals classified as current, former or never smokers. Libraries were built with 5' RACE. Preparation of each TCR library used roughly 3,300 ng of total RNA. For each sample, cDNA synthesis with SMARTScribe reverse transcriptase was split into eight separate reactions. Unique molecular identifiers containing a 6-nucleotide sample barcode were introduced through template switching during cDNA synthesis. Two nested PCRs of approximately 16 and 10 cycles amplified the TCRalpha and TCRbeta cDNA, and bead purification followed each PCR. Before amplification, the cDNA was treated with uracil DNA-glycosylase and purified using the QIAquick PCR purification kit. The second PCR was the step at which Illumina TruSeq-compatible adapters and sample-specific barcodes were added. Library quality and concentration were checked on TapeStation and Qubit, and libraries were pooled at roughly 5.1 ng each. Sequencing of the pooled libraries was done on an Illumina HiSeq2500 single-index Rapid Run using custom sequencing primers and 2 x 100 bp reads. Regarding the original processing steps: MiGEC version 1.2.6 was used for UMI-based consensus assembly to correct PCR and sequencing errors. MiXCR version 2.1.1 handled V(D)J alignment, clonotype assembly and CDR3 extraction. Gene usage, clonotype sharing and MAIT/NKT TCR abundance were normalised by analysing the top 1000, 10 000 and 20 000 clonotypes per sample. After downsampling to 27 000 UMIs, diversity was calculated as the inverse Simpson index using the vegan R package. Paired Mann-Whitney U tests were applied to discordant twin pairs, and Benjamini-Hochberg correction was used for multiple testing. TCRdb reprocessed the reads, so every CDR3 protein sequence counts as one entry and DNA is not shown. TCRdb, rather than the study authors, made the V and J calls. The sample table gives about 160,000 distinct CDR3 sequences. Over 2.5% of the sample is held by the ten biggest clonotypes.

The sample originates from a study of monozygotic twins with inflammatory bowel disease (dated by TCRdb to about 2019). Regarding the complete study: The complete study included roughly 30 monozygotic twin pairs: 19 IBD-discordant Danish pairs and nine German pairs, of which four were IBD-concordant and five were IBD-discordant. Within discordant pairs, disease-associated traits were sought mainly by comparing IBD patients with their genetically identical healthy co-twins. Each individual had, on average, about 151 000 unique TCRalpha sequences and 181 000 unique TCRbeta sequences available for analysis.

What the work shows at the level of the full study, not this receptor alone: IBD patients shared fewer clonotypes with other individuals than healthy twins did, most markedly in patients showing signs of disease activity. Measured by the inverse Simpson index, TCRbeta repertoire diversity was lower in IBD patients than in their healthy co-twins. Distinction between different T cell subtypes could not be achieved in the analysis. Because patients received different immunosuppressive treatments, the repertoires may have picked up extra background noise and variability between individuals. No difference in repertoire similarity was observed between concordant and discordant twins, possibly owing to limited statistical power. The results gave no support for a single strong signal or clonotype linked to IBD.

Sequenced: blood. This TCR came from a human donor with ulcerative colitis or Crohn's disease, or a healthy co-twin of an affected twin (not recorded which). The chain links TRBV12-5 with TRBJ1-6. The CDR3 reads as follows: CASAGEGSPLHF.